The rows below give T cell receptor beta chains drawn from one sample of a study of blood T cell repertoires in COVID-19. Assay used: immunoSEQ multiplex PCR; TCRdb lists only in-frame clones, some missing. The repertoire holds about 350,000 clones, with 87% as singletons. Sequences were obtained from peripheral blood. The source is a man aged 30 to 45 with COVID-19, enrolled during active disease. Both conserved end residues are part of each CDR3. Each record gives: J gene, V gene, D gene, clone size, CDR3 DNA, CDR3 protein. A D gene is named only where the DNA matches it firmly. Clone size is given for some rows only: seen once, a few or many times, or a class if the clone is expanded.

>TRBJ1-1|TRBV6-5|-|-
TGTGCCAGCGTAGGGACAACGAACACTGAAGCTTTCTTT
CASVGTTNTEAFF
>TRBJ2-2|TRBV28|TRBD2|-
TGTGCCAGCAGTCCCATTAGCGGGACTCAGACGAACACCGGGGAGCTGTTTTTT
CASSPISGTQTNTGELFF
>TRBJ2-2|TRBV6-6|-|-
TGTGCCAGCACCCCCCGGGAGTTCGGGGAGCTGTTTTTT
CASTPREFGELFF
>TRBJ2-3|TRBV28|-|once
TGTGCCAGCAGCCGACTGACCCTAACTAGCATTAGCACAGATACGCAGTATTTT
CASSRLTLTSISTDTQYF
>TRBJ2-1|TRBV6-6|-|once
TGTGCCAGCAGTTTGGCGGGATACAATGAGCAGTTCTTC
CASSLAGYNEQFF
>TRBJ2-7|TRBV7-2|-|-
TGTGCCAGCAGCCCGCACGCCCGGACAGCCTCCTACGAGCAGTACTTC
CASSPHARTASYEQYF
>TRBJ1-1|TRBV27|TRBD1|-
TGTGCCAGCAGTGGGGACAGGGGTTGGGACACTGAAGCTTTCTTT
CASSGDRGWDTEAFF
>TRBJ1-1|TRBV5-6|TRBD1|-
TGTGCCAGCAGCTTGGGACAGGGGGCGCGGTACACTGAAGCTTTCTTT
CASSLGQGARYTEAFF
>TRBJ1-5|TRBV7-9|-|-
TGTGCCAGCAGCGGTACAGGGCTTCAGCCCCAGCATTTT
CASSGTGLQPQHF
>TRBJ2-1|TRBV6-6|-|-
TGTGCCAGCAGTTTCCGTATAGGGGCCCTCTACAATGAGCAGTTCTTC
CASSFRIGALYNEQFF
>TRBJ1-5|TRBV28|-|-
TGTGCCAGCAGTTTAGTCAGGGCAGGGAGCAATCAGCCCCAGCATTTT
CASSLVRAGSNQPQHF
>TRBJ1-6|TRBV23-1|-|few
TGCGCCAGAGGTCGGGGGAGATCCTTTGGGTCCTATAATTCACCCCTCCACTTT
CARGRGRSFGSYNSPLHF
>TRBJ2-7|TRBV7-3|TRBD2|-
TGTGCCAGCAGCCCCAGACTAGCGGTGCGGAACGAGCAGTACTTC
CASSPRLAVRNEQYF
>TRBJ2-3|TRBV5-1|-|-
TGCGCCAGCAGCTTGTCGACAGCGTTTGGGGATACGCAGTATTTT
CASSLSTAFGDTQYF
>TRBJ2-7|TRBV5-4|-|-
TGTGCCAGCAGCTTGGCCGGTTTGCGCGAGCAGTACTTC
CASSLAGLREQYF
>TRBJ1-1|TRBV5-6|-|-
TGTGCCAGCAGCTTGGTGAGGGGGACTGAAGCTTTCTTT
CASSLVRGTEAFF
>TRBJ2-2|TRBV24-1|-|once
TGTGCCACCAGTGATTCGATGGACAGGAACACCGGGGAGCTGTTTTTT
CATSDSMDRNTGELFF
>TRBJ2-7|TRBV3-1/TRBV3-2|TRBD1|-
TGTGCCAGCAGCCCGCCACAGGGACAGGGGTACGAGCAGTACTTC
CASSPPQGQGYEQYF
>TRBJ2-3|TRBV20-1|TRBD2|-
TGCAGTGCTAGTTTCAGCGGGAGGGCCCGGGGCACAGATACGCAGTATTTT
CSASFSGRARGTDTQYF
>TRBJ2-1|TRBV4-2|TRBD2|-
TGTGCCAGCAGCCCGACTAGCGACTCCTACAATGAGCAGTTCTTC
CASSPTSDSYNEQFF
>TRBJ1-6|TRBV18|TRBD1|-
TGTGCCAGCTCATCGGGACAGGGGGGTTCACCCCTCCACTTT
CASSSGQGGSPLHF
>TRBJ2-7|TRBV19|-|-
TGTGCCAGTACCACTTGGACAGATAACACGGACTTC
CASTTWTDNTDF
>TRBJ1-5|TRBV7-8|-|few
TGTGCCAGCAGCTTAAAGGGGGACGGTAATCAGCCCCAGCATTTT
CASSLKGDGNQPQHF
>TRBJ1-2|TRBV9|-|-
TGTGCCAGCAGCCCCGATACAGGGAACTATGGCTACACCTTC
CASSPDTGNYGYTF
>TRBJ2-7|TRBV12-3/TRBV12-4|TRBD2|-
TGTGCCAGCAGTTCGGGAGGGCCGAGGGAGCAGTACTTC
CASSSGGPREQYF
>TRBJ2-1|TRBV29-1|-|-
TGCAGCGTTGGGGGGGACCTACTTACAAGTGAGCAGTTCTTC
CSVGGDLLTSEQFF
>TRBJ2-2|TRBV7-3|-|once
TGTGCCAGCAGCTTAAATGGCGGGTGGAACACCGGGGAGCTGTTTTTT
CASSLNGGWNTGELFF
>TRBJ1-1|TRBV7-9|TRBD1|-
TGTGCCAGCAGCTTAGCCCGGACAGGGTTGAACACTGAAGCTTTCTTT
CASSLARTGLNTEAFF
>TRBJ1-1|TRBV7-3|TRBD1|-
TGTGCCAGCAGCACCCGGACAGGGGGCGCGAACACTGAAGCTTTCTTT
CASSTRTGGANTEAFF
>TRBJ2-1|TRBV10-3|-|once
TGTGCCATCAGTGAGTCGAGGTCACTTCCAGGGTCCTACAATGAGCAGTTCTTC
CAISESRSLPGSYNEQFF
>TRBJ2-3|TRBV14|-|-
TGTGCCAGCAGCCAAGCCCGGGGGACGCAGTATTTT
CASSQARGTQYF
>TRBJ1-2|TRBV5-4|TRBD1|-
TGTGCCAGCAGCCCACCTCAGGGGGCGAATGGCTACACCTTC
CASSPPQGANGYTF
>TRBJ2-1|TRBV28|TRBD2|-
TGTGCCAGCAAGATCCTACTCTTAGCGGGAGGGCCAATCAAGGGCAATGAGCAGTTCTTC
CASKILLLAGGPIKGNEQFF
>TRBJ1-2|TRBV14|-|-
TGTGCCAGCAGCCAATCCCGAGGAAGTGGCTACACCTTC
CASSQSRGSGYTF
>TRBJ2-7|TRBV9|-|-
TGTGCCAGCAGCCGAGACAGATACGAGCAGTACTTC
CASSRDRYEQYF
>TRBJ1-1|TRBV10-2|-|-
TGCGCCAGCAGTGAGTCAGCTGGACAGAAGAACACTGAAGCTTTCTTT
CASSESAGQKNTEAFF
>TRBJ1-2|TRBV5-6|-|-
TGTGCCAGCAGCTTGCGGGGGGCGTCCTATGGCTACACCTTC
CASSLRGASYGYTF
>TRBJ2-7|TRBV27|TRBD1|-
TGTGCCAGCAGTTTATTCGATACAGGGACAGGGGGCGAGCAGTACTTC
CASSLFDTGTGGEQYF
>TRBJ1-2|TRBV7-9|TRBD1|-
TGTGCCAGCAGCTTAAGACAGGGGGCGCGTGGCTACACCTTC
CASSLRQGARGYTF
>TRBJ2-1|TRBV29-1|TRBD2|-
TGCAGCGTTGTAGCGAGCGGGGGGGCAGTTCGCTACAATGAGCAGTTCTTC
CSVVASGGAVRYNEQFF
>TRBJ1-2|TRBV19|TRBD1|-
TGTGCCACAACACCGCGGACAGGGCGATATAACTATGGCTACACCTTC
CATTPRTGRYNYGYTF
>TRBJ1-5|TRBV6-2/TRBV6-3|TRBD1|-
TGTGCCAGCAGCTTCCTCTTGACAGGGGGCAGTAGTCTGATAGCTCAGCCCCAGCATTTT
CASSFLLTGGSSLIAQPQHF
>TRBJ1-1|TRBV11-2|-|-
TGTGCCAGCATCCTGGGCCTCTCACTTGTTATGAACACTGAAGCTTTCTTT
CASILGLSLVMNTEAFF
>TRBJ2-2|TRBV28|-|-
TGTGCCAGCAGTAATCCCCTGGGTGGGAGTACCGGGGAGCTGTTTTTT
CASSNPLGGSTGELFF
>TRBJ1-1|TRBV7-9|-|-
TGTGCCAGCAGCTTAGTGTACAGGAACACTGAAGCTTTCTTT
CASSLVYRNTEAFF
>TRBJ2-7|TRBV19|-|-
TGTGCCAGTAGTCCCAGGGGCTCCTACGAGCAGTACTTC
CASSPRGSYEQYF
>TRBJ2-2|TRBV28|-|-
TGTGCCAGCAGTACATTTGGAGTGGGCGGGGAGCTGTTTTTT
CASSTFGVGGELFF
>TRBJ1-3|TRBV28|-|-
TGTGCCAGCACCTCCGGCGGGGCGGCATCTGGAAACACCATATATTTT
CASTSGGAASGNTIYF